This is a list of T cell receptor beta chains from one sample in a study of blood T cell repertoires in COVID-19. Method: immunoSEQ multiplex PCR; TCRdb's copy keeps in-frame clones and lacks some. The profile covers roughly 100,000 clones, with around 90% appearing a single time and about a sixth taken by the ten largest. Sequences were obtained from peripheral blood. These receptors originate from a woman aged 80 or over in a cohort sampled during active COVID-19. Each CDR3 is given without its conserved first and last residue. The order of the fields is clone size, V gene, CDR3 protein. The size field is filled for only some rows; it gives once, few, many or a size class.

>-|TRBV19
ASMVTASVSGNTIY
>-|TRBV19
ASSIFGDKGREKLF
>-|TRBV28
ASTVGGNTEAF
>-|TRBV5-4
ASSLGTSGTYNEQF
>-|TRBV27
ASSFQTTGTDTQY
>few|TRBV5-1
ASSLVSGSSYEQY
>-|TRBV12-3/TRBV12-4
ASSLEGDQPQH
>-|TRBV18
ASFRTGGGETQY
>-|TRBV6-2/TRBV6-3
ASSKGDYGYT
>-|TRBV6-5
ASSPGGATNEKLF
>-|TRBV7-2
ASSSPRAAGANTDTQY
>-|TRBV24-1
ATSDRGQSSYEQY
>-|TRBV6-5
ASRATSGDYNEQF
>-|TRBV7-7
ASSTQGYSGANVLT
>-|TRBV3-1/TRBV3-2
ASSHLTGSRAYEQY
>-|TRBV19
ATGTGTNEKLF
>-|TRBV18
ASSPPAGQGEDEQY